The entry below describes one TCR beta chain. What it recognizes is unknown. Germline-derived CDR1 and CDR2 are SQVTM and ANQGSEA. There are 11 residues in the CDR3. V was clipped by 5 bases and J by 3 bases, with 8 bases between them. Researchers ran the PCR with 60 Vbeta and 13 Jbeta primers. The protocol was immunoSEQ multiplex PCR, while the TCRdb copy is restricted to in-frame clones and leaves out a portion. The top ten clones hold roughly 2% of a sample with 84,000 or so clones, around 74% of them seen once. These data belong to a study of cytomegalovirus exposure and HLA in healthy donors. Study-level points and caveats: Later analysis identified a missense DCLRE1C variant that was linked to TCR beta V- and J-gene trimming. Among TCR beta chains, those listed as cytomegalovirus-associated numbered approximately 150.

The receptor was derived from a boy under 18 in good health and CMV-seronegative. This rearrangement joins TRBV29-1 to TRBJ2-7, with D tentatively TRBD1 (6 bases). The sample was PBMCs. DNA of the CDR3: TGCAGCGTTCGGGACATCTACGAGCAGTACTTC. Translated: CSVRDIYEQYF.